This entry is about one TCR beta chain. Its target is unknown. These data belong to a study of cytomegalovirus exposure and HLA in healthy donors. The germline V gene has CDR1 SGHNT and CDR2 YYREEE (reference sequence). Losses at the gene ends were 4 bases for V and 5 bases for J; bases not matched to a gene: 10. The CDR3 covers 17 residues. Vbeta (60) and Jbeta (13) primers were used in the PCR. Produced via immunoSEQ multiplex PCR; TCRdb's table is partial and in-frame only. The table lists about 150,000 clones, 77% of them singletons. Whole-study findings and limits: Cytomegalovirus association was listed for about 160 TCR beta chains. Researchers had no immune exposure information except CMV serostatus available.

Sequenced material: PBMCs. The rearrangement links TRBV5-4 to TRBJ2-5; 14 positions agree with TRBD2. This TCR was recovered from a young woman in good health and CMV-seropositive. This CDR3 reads CASSPGLAGGIVETQYF. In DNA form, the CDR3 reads TGTGCCAGCAGCCCCGGACTAGCGGGAGGAATAGTTGAGACCCAGTACTTC.